This T cell receptor (beta chain) was found in a study of Ad26.COV2.S vaccination and SARS-CoV-2 variants. Background on the study: Administration of Ad26.COV2.S was intramuscular, either once or twice 56 days apart. The study, taken as a whole, reports: Vaccinees reportedly had broad spike-specific CD8+ and CD4+ T cell responses. Placebo recipients trailed vaccine recipients in spike-specific TCR breadth.

As to treatment: 15 to 20 received Ad26.COV2.S at low or high dose, single or two shots; about 5 received placebo; per-sample allocation not given. The investigators took samples on day 63 after the first vaccine or placebo injection. Donor was an adult aged 18-55 years in Boston. Only in-frame clones appear in the TCRdb table, and some are missing; sequencing was by immunoSEQ multiplex PCR. The sample carries a few hundred thousand clones, around 91% recorded once. Regarding this clone: The target antigen is unknown.

The sequence was obtained from a person between 18 and 59 years old who received the Ad26.COV2.S COVID-19 vaccine or a placebo. This specimen consisted of peripheral blood, obtained in a trial of Ad26.COV2.S vaccine versus placebo.

The CDR3 DNA sequence: TGTGCCAGCAGCACTCTAGCGGACTTCCAAGAGACCCAGTACTTC. Amino acid sequence: CASSTLADFQETQYF. The chain has TRBV28 and TRBJ2-5; TRBD2 matches 7 bases. CDR1 and CDR2 (germline): MDHEN, SYDVKM. The CDR3 extends over 15 amino acids. Trimming took 6 bases from V and 1 from J; bases not matched to a gene: 8.